This T cell receptor (beta chain) was profiled in a study of shared clonotypes between healthy human individuals. The method was immunoSEQ multiplex PCR; TCRdb's version includes in-frame clones alone and lacks a portion of them. This sample yields about 490,000 clones, of which about 80% are seen a single time; about 12% belongs to the top ten. Sequenced: PBMCs. The sequence was obtained from a middle-aged woman in good health. Some clones in this sample may be carry-over from other donors' samples.

The CDR3 sequence is CAWSWDRLNTEAFF. The CDR3, as DNA: TGTGCCTGGAGTTGGGACAGGCTGAACACTGAAGCTTTCTTT. The V call is TRBV30, the J call TRBJ1-1; TRBD1 agrees at 8 bases. The V segment lost 2 bases and the J segment 0 bases; nucleotides outside the gene matches: 2. CDR1 and CDR2 (germline): GTSNPN, SVGIG (reference sequence). The CDR3 is 14 residues long.